These T cell receptor beta chains were read from a single sample in a study of type 1 regulatory T cells. TCRdb ran MiXCR on the reads and lists one entry per CDR3 protein. The table has around 65,000 distinct CDR3 sequences, roughly half seen once. These TCRs are of unknown antigen specificity. The material sequenced was cultured non-Tr1 T cells, either the whole culture or a sorted T cell fraction (not recorded which). The origin of the receptors is a human donor in good health. The CDR3 runs from the conserved cysteine through the conserved F or W. Each record gives: J gene, V gene, clone size, D gene, CDR3 protein, CDR3 DNA. A D gene is named only where the DNA matches it firmly. Clone sizes are given selectively: once, few, many, or a class where the clone is expanded.

J gene: TRBJ2-3
V gene: TRBV7-2
clone size: NA
D gene: NA
CDR3 protein: CASSTTRLDTQYF
CDR3 DNA: TGTGCCAGCAGCACGACTAGATTAGATACGCAGTATTTT

J gene: TRBJ2-1
V gene: TRBV9
clone size: NA
D gene: NA
CDR3 protein: CASSLGLDGNEQFF
CDR3 DNA: TGTGCCAGCAGCCTGGGCCTAGACGGCAATGAGCAGTTCTTC

J gene: TRBJ2-6
V gene: TRBV5-1
clone size: few
D gene: TRBD2
CDR3 protein: CASSLERLAAGANVLTF
CDR3 DNA: TGCGCCAGCAGCTTGGAAAGACTAGCCGCGGGGGCCAACGTCCTGACTTTC

J gene: TRBJ2-1
V gene: TRBV4-1
clone size: few
D gene: TRBD2
CDR3 protein: CASSQGGGGGGHNEQFF
CDR3 DNA: TGCGCCAGCAGCCAGGGGGGTGGAGGCGGGGGGCACAATGAGCAGTTCTTC

J gene: TRBJ2-2
V gene: TRBV20-1
clone size: NA
D gene: TRBD1
CDR3 protein: CSASRTGSTGELFF
CDR3 DNA: TGCAGTGCTAGTAGGACAGGGTCAACCGGGGAGCTGTTTTTT

J gene: TRBJ1-1
V gene: TRBV5-6
clone size: few
D gene: TRBD1
CDR3 protein: CASSFRWDRAFF
CDR3 DNA: TGTGCCAGCAGCTTCCGCTGGGACAGGGCTTTCTTT

J gene: TRBJ1-6
V gene: TRBV20-1
clone size: NA
D gene: NA
CDR3 protein: CSATQGLGSPLHF
CDR3 DNA: TGCAGTGCTACTCAGGGCCTGGGGTCACCCCTCCACTTT

J gene: TRBJ2-2
V gene: TRBV7-2
clone size: few
D gene: NA
CDR3 protein: CASSPPSRAGELFF
CDR3 DNA: TGTGCCAGCAGCCCACCTAGTAGGGCCGGGGAGCTGTTTTTT

J gene: TRBJ1-5
V gene: TRBV20-1
clone size: medium-sized
D gene: NA
CDR3 protein: CSARVYSNQPQHF
CDR3 DNA: TGCAGTGCTAGAGTTTATAGCAATCAGCCCCAGCATTTT

J gene: TRBJ2-7
V gene: TRBV20-1
clone size: NA
D gene: NA
CDR3 protein: CSAKEGGAAYEQYF
CDR3 DNA: TGCAGTGCCAAAGAAGGCGGGGCCGCCTACGAGCAGTACTTC

J gene: TRBJ2-4
V gene: TRBV12-3/TRBV12-4
clone size: NA
D gene: NA
CDR3 protein: CASSSQAKNIQYF
CDR3 DNA: TGTGCCAGCAGTTCACAAGCCAAAAACATTCAGTACTTC

J gene: TRBJ1-2
V gene: TRBV5-6
clone size: once
D gene: NA
CDR3 protein: CASSSGTVAYGYTF
CDR3 DNA: TGTGCCAGCAGCTCAGGGACGGTTGCGTATGGCTACACCTTC

J gene: TRBJ2-3
V gene: TRBV9
clone size: few
D gene: NA
CDR3 protein: CASSVDRDGDTQYF
CDR3 DNA: TGTGCCAGCAGCGTAGATAGGGACGGCGATACGCAGTATTTT

J gene: TRBJ2-3
V gene: TRBV5-1
clone size: few
D gene: NA
CDR3 protein: CASSKGGEPTDTQYF
CDR3 DNA: TGCGCCAGCAGCAAAGGGGGGGAGCCGACAGATACGCAGTATTTT

J gene: TRBJ2-7
V gene: TRBV9
clone size: few
D gene: TRBD1
CDR3 protein: CASSLGTVPTMEQYF
CDR3 DNA: TGTGCCAGCAGCCTTGGGACAGTACCTACGATGGAGCAGTACTTC

J gene: TRBJ2-1
V gene: TRBV15
clone size: NA
D gene: TRBD2
CDR3 protein: CATSRDRAGLRLNEQFF
CDR3 DNA: TGTGCCACCAGCAGAGATCGAGCGGGGCTCAGACTGAATGAGCAGTTCTTC

J gene: TRBJ2-3
V gene: TRBV7-8
clone size: NA
D gene: NA
CDR3 protein: CASSFALFDTDTQYF
CDR3 DNA: TGTGCCAGCAGCTTCGCTTTATTCGACACAGATACGCAGTATTTT

J gene: TRBJ1-1
V gene: TRBV19
clone size: NA
D gene: NA
CDR3 protein: CASSLGSGALTEAFF
CDR3 DNA: TGTGCCAGTAGCCTCGGGTCAGGGGCCTTAACTGAAGCTTTCTTT